This TCR beta chain emerged from a study of blood T cell repertoires in COVID-19 (dated by TCRdb to 2020 to 2022). Regarding the research as a whole: Collaborator samples came from the United States, Italy and Spain and covered acute and convalescent phases of COVID-19. The material from the prospective study consisted of cDNA or gDNA derived from T cells, B-cell-depleted T cells, or PBMCs. Subjects who had been exposed to COVID-19, were actively infected with it, or had recovered from it provided the deeply sampled blood TCRbeta repertoires that made up the dataset. The repertoires were made available in a free public database intended to serve as a resource for research on the immune response to SARS-CoV-2. The samples were drawn from the first 160 participants of the ongoing ImmuneRACE study and from under 1,500 subjects provided by 6 global collaborators. A de-identified subject ID, COVID-19 status, age in years and sex were almost always included in the sample metadata. HLA class I and class II types, where available, came from metadata supplied by the sample provider rather than from assay-based typing. Overall study outcomes, separate from this receptor: Clinical and demographic metadata were provided uncurated, with the amount varying by source and participant.

Of note for this clone: The target of this receptor is not known. Base qualities are not recorded, but no much larger clone differs from it by a single base.

The collaborating institutions used their own protocols to collect whole blood in K2EDTA tubes. Collaborator samples were shipped for TCRbeta analysis as frozen whole blood, isolated PBMCs, or DNA extracted from either sample type. Counted from cysteine to phenylalanine, this CDR3 has 18 amino acids. The entry retains the CDR3 DNA only, 54 bases that are in frame from base 1. V ends up 5 bases short and J 0 bases short, with an unmatched junction base count of 8. According to the germline V gene (reference sequence), CDR1 reads PRHDT and CDR2 reads FYEKMQ. TCRbeta CDR3 regions were amplified from genomic DNA using the immunoSEQ Assay, a bias-controlled multiplex PCR. Regarding the original processing steps: The number of nucleated cells in each sample was estimated from the amplification of reference gene primers within the assay. Sequence reads were collapsed and filtered to measure the absolute abundance of every unique TCRbeta CDR3 rearrangement. Productive Simpson clonality was computed per sample as the square root of Simpson's diversity index over productive rearrangements. TCRdb took over this immuneACCESS table, retaining in-frame rearrangements with V and J assigned. Such tables are incomplete; in checked studies, under half of the missing clones stem from an unresolved V gene, and the remainder is unexplained. V and J calls and clone size come straight from that table; D and trimming were deduced from the DNA. Here the sample has 150,000 to 250,000 clones; about 80% occur a single time. The ten largest clones add up to 6.9% of the sample.

This TCR was recovered from a human donor with acute or convalescent COVID-19. The donor label of this sample is uncertain. The V and J genes are TRBV13 and TRBJ1-6; 9 middle bases align to TRBD1. The sample comprised peripheral blood. This receptor carries the CDR3 CASSRDRGTSSYNSPLHF. The nucleotides read TGTGCCAGCAGCCGCGACAGGGGGACTAGCTCCTATAATTCACCCCTCCACTTT. The CDR3, completed at both ends by the reference TRBV13 and TRBJ1-6 genes, gives the full variable domain AAGVIQSPRHLIKEKRETATLKCYPIPRHDTVYWYQQGPGQDPQFLISFYEKMQSDKGSIPDRFSAQQFSDYHSELNMSSLELGDSALYFCASSRDRGTSSYNSPLHFGNGTRLTVT.